This TCR beta chain was sequenced for a study of shared clonotypes between healthy human individuals. This table comes from immunoSEQ multiplex PCR, and its TCRdb copy is limited to in-frame clones, with some not included. The sample gives about 2 million clones, just under 95% of which show up once; roughly 1.2% is in the top ten. CD45RO-negative, CCR7-positively selected cells formed the naive CD8 fraction, excluding terminally differentiated effector memory CD45RA+ cells. The CDR3 contains 14 residues. V lost 5 bases and J 6 bases, leaving 13 bases between the germline ends. The V gene's germline CDR1 is SGHTA and CDR2 FQGNSA.

The chain combines TRBV7-2 with TRBJ1-4; D call uncertain. This sequence was found in a man younger than 30 in good health. Input material: naive CD8+ T cells sorted from blood. CDR3 DNA sequence: TGTGCCAGCAGCCCGGGGTATCAGGATGAAAAACTGTTTTTT. It is translated as CASSPGYQDEKLFF.